The 27 T cell receptor beta chains presented below share a single source sample, sequenced in a study of blood T cell repertoires in COVID-19. Libraries were prepared by immunoSEQ multiplex PCR; TCRdb keeps only in-frame clonotypes and omits some of them. The repertoire consists of 300,000 to 500,000 clones, with approximately 87% occurring once and the leading ten covering approximately 0.96%. Sequencing was carried out using PBMCs or T cells enriched from blood (not recorded which). The source is a woman in her twenties or thirties with acute COVID-19.

V gene TRBV15 combines with J gene TRBJ2-3; D is unclear. CDR1 is LNHNV and CDR2 is YYDKDF in the germline V gene (reference sequence). The CDR3 extends over 14 amino acids. V lost 2 bases to trimming and J lost 4 bases, with 10 bases between them. CDR3 protein: CATSRRDTADTQYF. Written as DNA, the CDR3 is TGTGCCACCAGCAGAAGAGACACTGCAGATACGCAGTATTTT.

The V and J genes are TRBV29-1 and TRBJ1-1, with D maybe TRBD1 (6 bases). CDR3 length: 14 amino acids. CDR1 is SQVTM, CDR2 ANQGSEA, per germline. V was trimmed by 5 bases and J by 6 bases, leaving 19 bases between them. DNA of the CDR3: TGCAGCGTTACTTCAACAGGGACGGGCGCTGAAGCTTTCTTT. This encodes CSVTSTGTGAEAFF.

The chain joins TRBV4-2 to TRBJ2-1, with TRBD2 identical over 7 bases. After removal of 5 bases from V and 2 bases from J, the junction contained 6 bases not matched to a gene. The germline CDR1 and CDR2 sequences are LGHNA and YNFKEQ. The CDR3 is 15 residues long. The CDR3 sequence is CASSSGGGTYNEQFF. In nucleotides, the CDR3 is TGTGCCAGCAGCTCGGGAGGCGGAACCTACAATGAGCAGTTCTTC.

The V gene is TRBV13, the J gene TRBJ2-7; TRBD1 agrees at 7 bases. The germline gives CDR1 PRHDT, CDR2 FYEKMQ (reference sequence). V shed 6 bases and J 5 bases; nucleotides not matched to a gene: 4. The CDR3 has 12 amino acids. The CDR3 DNA is TGTGCCAGCAGTTCAGGGGGAGACGAGCAGTACTTC. Its protein product is CASSSGGDEQYF.

CDR3 nucleotides: TGTGCCAGCAGCTCCGGGACTAGCGAAAAAGAGACCCAGTACTTC. Amino acid sequence: CASSSGTSEKETQYF. The chain carries TRBV7-3 and TRBJ2-5; TRBD2 matches at 10 bases. In germline, CDR1 is SGHTA, CDR2 FQGTGA. This CDR3 comprises 15 residues. V was pared by 4 bases and J by 3 bases, with 5 bases of the junction left unmatched.

The chain combines TRBV25-1 with TRBJ1-6; D is uncertain. This CDR3 contains 14 residues. Germline assignment: CDR1 MGHDK and CDR2 SYGVNS. V was trimmed by 3 bases and J by 3 bases, leaving 6 bases between them. The CDR3 nucleotides are TGTGCCAGCAGTGATGGCAGCTATAATTCACCCCTCCACTTT. This codes for CASSDGSYNSPLHF. The whole variable domain, remainder taken from reference TRBV25-1 and TRBJ1-6, is EADIYQTPRYLVIGTGKKITLECSQTMGHDKMYWYQQDPGMELHLIHYSYGVNSTEKGDLSSESTVSRIRTEHFPLTLESARPSHTSQYLCASSDGSYNSPLHFGNGTRLTVT.

The J gene is TRBJ1-6, the V gene TRBV4-1; 9 bases fit TRBD1. V trimming: 3 bases; J trimming: 3 bases; junction bases outside the gene matches: 6. Germline assignment: CDR1 MGHRA and CDR2 YSYEKL. The CDR3 length is 17 residues. As DNA, the CDR3 is TGCGCCAGCAGCCACCCGGACAGGGGCTTCTATAATTCACCCCTCCACTTT. Its translation: CASSHPDRGFYNSPLHF.

CDR3 nucleotides: TGTGCCAGCAGTGAACGGTTCTACGAGCAGTACTTC. It codes for CASSERFYEQYF. The chain recombines TRBV6-1 with TRBJ2-7; D is unclear. V was trimmed by 2 bases and J by 3 bases, leaving 5 bases between them. Germline CDR1 and CDR2: MNHNS and SASEGT. The CDR3 contains 12 residues.

The chain uses TRBV11-2 and TRBJ1-5; 10 positions match TRBD1. CDR1 is SGHAT, CDR2 FQNNGV, per germline. Trimming removed 3 bases from V and 5 bases from J; junction bases left unmatched: 1. There are 14 residues in the CDR3. The CDR3 spells CASSFDRGHQPQHF. The CDR3 DNA reads TGTGCCAGCAGCTTTGACAGGGGGCATCAGCCCCAGCATTTT.

CDR3 sequence (DNA): TGCGCCAGCAGCCGGACAGGGGACACCACAGATACGCAGTATTTT. The encoded protein is CASSRTGDTTDTQYF. The rearrangement joins TRBV5-1 to TRBJ2-3; TRBD1 matches at 9 bases. The germline gives CDR1 SGHRS, CDR2 YFSETQ. Germline trimming cut 4 bases from V and 2 bases from J; bases unmatched to any gene: 5. This CDR3 has 15 amino acids.

The CDR3 loop is CASSREGHYSYGYTF. The CDR3 DNA reads TGTGCCAGCAGCCGAGAGGGACATTATTCATATGGCTACACCTTC. This chain joins TRBV2 and TRBJ1-2, with a weak D call TRBD1 (6 bases). Trimming left V 6 bases short and J 5 bases short, with 19 bases between. The CDR3 spans 15 residues. The germline CDR1 and CDR2 sequences are SNHLY and FYNNEI.

This chain connects TRBV5-4 to TRBJ2-5, with 11 bases lining up with TRBD2. The CDR3 covers 17 residues. In germline, CDR1 is SGHNT, CDR2 YYREEE (reference sequence). V shed 4 bases, J shed 5 bases, and the junction held 13 bases outside the gene matches. The CDR3 is CASSASGSGGAGETQYF. The CDR3 nucleotides are TGTGCCAGCAGCGCGAGCGGTAGCGGGGGGGCGGGGGAGACCCAGTACTTC.

V usage is TRBV2 and J usage is TRBJ1-2; 10 nucleotides agree with TRBD1. The CDR3 extends over 15 amino acids. Germline CDR1 reads SNHLY; CDR2 reads FYNNEI. V lost 5 bases to trimming and J lost 4 bases; unmatched junction nucleotides: 7. CDR3 region: CASSPQTGGAYGYTF. Written as DNA, the CDR3 is TGTGCCAGCAGTCCTCAGACAGGGGGCGCCTATGGCTACACCTTC. Combining the CDR3 with reference TRBV2 and TRBJ1-2 gives the whole variable domain EPEVTQTPSHQVTQMGQEVILRCVPISNHLYFYWYRQILGQKVEFLVSFYNNEISEKSEIFDDQFSVERPDGSNFTLKIRSTKLEDSAMYFCASSPQTGGAYGYTFGSGTRLTVV.

This clone came up once. The CDR3 DNA follows: TGCGCCAGCAGCCATACGACAGGGAACACTGAAGCTTTCTTT. Residues: CASSHTTGNTEAFF. V usage is TRBV5-1 and J usage is TRBJ1-1; tentatively, D is TRBD1 (6 bases). V shed 4 bases and J shed 1 base, with 11 bases lying between them. CDR1 is SGHRS and CDR2 is YFSETQ in the germline V gene. This CDR3 contains 14 residues.

V and J are TRBV7-9 and TRBJ1-1; possible D gene TRBD1, 5 bases. The CDR3 is made up of 14 amino acids. CDR1 is SEHNR and CDR2 is FQNEAQ in the germline V gene (reference sequence). Trimming removed 2 bases from V and 1 base from J, with 8 bases in between. For the CDR3, the DNA is TGTGCCAGCAGCTTAAAGACAGCGAACACTGAAGCTTTCTTT. Amino acids: CASSLKTANTEAFF. The full variable domain, its missing parts supplied by reference TRBV7-9 and TRBJ1-1, is DTGVSQNPRHKITKRGQNVTFRCDPISEHNRLYWYRQTLGQGPEFLTYFQNEAQLEKSRLLSDRFSAERPKGSFSTLEIQRTEQGDSAMYLCASSLKTANTEAFFGQGTRLTVV.

This chain uses TRBV4-1 with TRBJ1-1; D is possibly TRBD1 (5 bases). Germline CDR1 and CDR2: MGHRA and YSYEKL. The CDR3 is 14 residues long. V was clipped by 2 bases and J by 5 bases, with 12 bases between them. The CDR3 here is CASSQFGAITEAFF. The CDR3 coding sequence is TGCGCCAGCAGCCAATTTGGGGCGATAACTGAAGCTTTCTTT.

The rearrangement links TRBV7-6 to TRBJ2-2; 13 bases are a match to TRBD2. V shed 5 bases and J 1 base; nucleotides not matched to a gene: 7. Germline V lookup: CDR1 SGHVS, CDR2 FNYEAQ. This CDR3 has 18 amino acids. DNA for the CDR3: TGTGCCAGCAGCCCCCGGACTAGCGGGGGCCAGAACACCGGGGAGCTGTTTTTT. This sequence encodes CASSPRTSGGQNTGELFF. Based on the CDR3 plus reference TRBV7-6 and TRBJ2-2, the full variable domain is GAGVSQSPRYKVTKRGQDVALRCDPISGHVSLYWYRQALGQGPEFLTYFNYEAQQDKSGLPNDRFSAERPEGSISTLTIQRTEQRDSAMYRCASSPRTSGGQNTGELFFGEGSRLTVL.

This rearrangement joins TRBV6-5 to TRBJ2-1; 11 bases are a match to TRBD1. The V and J ends lost 6 bases and 6 bases, in that order; junction bases with no gene match: 7. The CDR3 sequence is 15 residues long. The germline CDR1 and CDR2 sequences are MNHEY and SVGAGI. The CDR3 protein is CASRTGTGGLNEQFF. CDR3 DNA sequence: TGTGCCAGCAGGACCGGGACAGGGGGGCTCAATGAGCAGTTCTTC.

The chain couples TRBV5-8 to TRBJ1-1; D gene uncertain. The CDR3 covers 11 residues. Trimming pared 5 bases from V and 10 bases from J, leaving 12 bases between. Germline V lookup: CDR1 SGHTS, CDR2 YDEGEE. CDR3 DNA sequence: TGTGCCAGCAGTCGTAGGAGTGGAGCTTTCTTT. It translates to CASSRRSGAFF.

The rearrangement uses TRBV19 and TRBJ1-2; unclear D gene. The ends were cut back, 0 bases at V and 4 bases at J, with 6 bases in the middle. Per germline, CDR1 LNHDA and CDR2 SQIVND (reference sequence). The CDR3 has 13 amino acids. The CDR3 region is CASSIDRRYGYTF. The CDR3 DNA is TGTGCCAGTAGTATAGACAGGCGCTATGGCTACACCTTC. Filled out from reference TRBV19 and TRBJ1-2, the complete variable domain reads DGGITQSPKYLFRKEGQNVTLSCEQNLNHDAMYWYRQDPGQGLRLIYYSQIVNDFQKGDIAEGYSVSREKKESFPLTVTSAQKNPTAFYLCASSIDRRYGYTFGSGTRLTVV.

This clone was recorded once. The chain employs TRBV29-1 and TRBJ1-2, with TRBD1 as a possible D gene (6 bases). The V gene lost 3 bases and the J gene lost 2 bases, with 16 bases spanning the gap. The CDR3 sequence is 15 residues long. From germline, CDR1 is SQVTM and CDR2 ANQGSEA. The CDR3 spells CSVEGLRGLNYGYTF. In DNA, the CDR3 is TGCAGCGTTGAGGGTTTAAGGGGGTTAAACTATGGCTACACCTTC.

The chain couples TRBV9 to TRBJ1-6; 8 bases are shared with TRBD1. Trimming cost V 4 bases and J 7 bases; bases outside gene matches: 7. This CDR3 comprises 15 residues. The V gene's germline CDR1 is SGDLS and CDR2 YYNGEE. CDR3 in amino acids: CASSPTGQGNSPLHF. The CDR3 nucleotides read TGTGCCAGCAGCCCAACTGGACAGGGAAATTCACCCCTCCACTTT.

The chain links TRBV9 to TRBJ2-7; TRBD2 aligns across 7 bases. V dropped 4 bases and J dropped 6; count of bases not matched to a gene: 7. Per germline, CDR1 SGDLS and CDR2 YYNGEE. The CDR3 contains 13 residues. The CDR3 here is CASSPRLAGEQYF. The DNA for the CDR3 is TGTGCCAGCAGCCCGAGACTAGCTGGCGAGCAGTACTTC.

About this clone itself: The sample carries other DNA sequences with the same CDR3. J is TRBJ1-2 and V is TRBV24-1, with a possible D match to TRBD1 (5 bases). V lost 4 bases, J lost 4 bases, and 12 bases lay in between. This CDR3 has 14 residues. The germline V gene encodes CDR1 KGHDR and CDR2 SFDVKD. In nucleotides, the CDR3 is TGTGCCACCAGTGACCCTGGACAAGGCTATGGCTACACCTTC. This translates into CATSDPGQGYGYTF.

The chain employs TRBV15 and TRBJ1-2; 7 nucleotides line up with TRBD1. From germline, CDR1 is LNHNV and CDR2 YYDKDF (reference sequence). V lost 1 base and J lost 0; bases outside the gene matches: 5. There are 16 residues in the CDR3. CDR3 residues: CATSRGGQLANYGYTF. DNA of the CDR3: TGTGCCACCAGCAGAGGGGGACAGTTAGCTAACTATGGCTACACCTTC.

The chain recombines TRBV18 with TRBJ1-2; 7 positions agree with TRBD1. Germline CDR1 and CDR2: KGHSH and LQKENI. Trimming took 5 bases from V and 5 from J; bases not matched to a gene: 5. This CDR3 comprises 13 residues. CDR3 loop: CASSAGTDYGYTF. The CDR3 nucleotides read TGTGCCAGCTCAGCCGGGACAGATTATGGCTACACCTTC.

The chain has TRBV6-1 and TRBJ2-4; D may be TRBD2 (6 bases). With 1 base removed from V and 6 bases from J, the gap between germline ends came to 13 bases. The length of the CDR3 is 15 residues. The germline CDR1 and CDR2 sequences are MNHNS and SASEGT. DNA for the CDR3: TGTGCCAGCAGTGAAGGGGCGGGGAACCCAAACATTCAGTACTTC. This translates into CASSEGAGNPNIQYF.